This entry lists 29 T cell receptor beta chains sequenced from one sample in a study of tumor-infiltrating lymphocytes in primary liver carcinoma (dated by TCRdb to the late 2010s). Blood RNA was extracted from unsorted whole blood with TRIzol reagent; germline DNA came from the DNeasy Blood & Tissue kit. TCRdb lists the instrument as Illumina HiSeq 2500. Starting from around 520 ng total RNA, TCRbeta-specific cDNA was produced by reverse transcription with a constant-region primer and ProtoScript II reverse transcriptase. Three nested multiplex PCR rounds, following a slightly modified ARM-PCR procedure, were used to build the TCRbeta libraries. Each of the first two PCR rounds ran for approximately 10 cycles and used multiplex TRBV1-TRBV30 forward primers together with a Cbeta reverse primer. Clones were called with MiXCR by TCRdb after fastp trimmed the public reads at Q25, and only in-frame beta chains were retained. When rows share a CDR3 protein, they turn into one entry using the most common DNA and genes. Here the sample has about 320,000 distinct CDR3 sequences; 55% to 65% occur a single time. The biggest ten clones account for roughly 9% of the sample.

Specimen: peripheral blood. The receptors shown here come from a man between 35 and 55 years old with primary liver carcinoma and hepatitis B virus infection.

Points on this clonotype: A much larger clone is a single base away; this may be a read error. The V gene is TRBV30, the J gene TRBJ2-3; a weak D match, TRBD2 (5 bases). The CDR3 covers 15 residues. The germline gives CDR1 GTSNPN, CDR2 SVGIG (reference sequence). CDR3 sequence reads: CAWSVSLALTDMQYF. Written as DNA, the CDR3 is TGTGCCTGGAGTGTATCCCTAGCTCTCACAGATATGCAGTATTTT.

The CDR3 bases are TGTGCCAGCAGTGGTTTCGTGGGGAGGCGGACAACTAATGAAAAACTGTTTTTT. Protein: CASSGFVGRRTTNEKLFF. V is TRBV6-1 and J is TRBJ1-4, with D unclear. Per germline, CDR1 MNHNS and CDR2 SASEGT. The CDR3 consists of 18 residues. Trimming left V 4 bases short and J 0 bases short, with 18 bases between.

Ten or more counts support this clonotype. The chain joins TRBV29-1 to TRBJ1-1, with D uncertain. There are 14 residues in the CDR3. Germline V gene sequence: CDR1 SQVTM, CDR2 ANQGSEA. The V end lost 2 bases, the J end lost 10 bases, and 20 bases lay between the germline ends. For the CDR3, the DNA is TGCAGCGTTGAAAATCTTAGGCAGGACCCCCCAGCTTTCTTT. Protein: CSVENLRQDPPAFF.

About this clonotype: It may be a read error: a sequence one base away is much more abundant. The chain combines TRBV13 with TRBJ2-3; D is unresolved. The CDR3 contains 16 residues. The germline gives CDR1 PRHDT, CDR2 FYEKMQ (reference sequence). In DNA form, the CDR3 reads TGTGCCAGCAGCTTCCTCTCACTGGGCAGCACAGAAACGCAGTATTTT. The encoded protein is CASSFLSLGSTETQYF.

Note on this clonotype: An end of the junction does not agree with germline; a read error may underlie this. The V call is TRBV14, the J call TRBJ2-3; 7 bases fit TRBD1. The CDR3 length is 16 residues. Germline V gene data show CDR1 as SGHDN and CDR2 as FVKESK. The CDR3: CASSQRSTGLADTQYF. The CDR3 coding sequence is TGTGCCAGTAGCCAACGGTCGACAGGGCTGGCAGATACGCAGTATTTT.

Written as DNA, the CDR3 is TGTGCCAGCAACCTCCTCGGAGGACAGGGGGCAATCAGTTCGCAGTATTTT. It yields the protein CASNLLGGQGAISSQYF. V is TRBV11-2 and J is TRBJ2-3, with 11 positions matching TRBD1. This CDR3 comprises 17 residues. Germline CDR1 is SGHAT and CDR2 is FQNNGV. The V gene end was trimmed by 7 bases and the J gene end by 10 bases; junction bases not matched to a gene: 19.

Concerning this clonotype itself: The junction departs from the called germline gene at one end, perhaps through a read error. The chain is built from TRBV14 and TRBJ2-1; TRBD2 agrees at 9 bases. This CDR3 comprises 14 residues. The germline V gene encodes CDR1 SGHDN and CDR2 FVKESK. CDR3 sequence (DNA): TGTGCCAGCAGCCACTTAGCGGGAGCCAATAAGCAGTTCTTC. This translates into CASSHLAGANKQFF. Together with reference TRBV14 and TRBJ2-1, the CDR3 gives the full variable domain: EAGVTQFPSHSVIEKGQTVTLRCDPISGHDNLYWYRRVMGKEIKFLLHFVKESKQDESGMPNNRFLAERTGGTYSTLKVQPAELEDSGVYFCASSHLAGANKQFFGPGTRLTVL.

The rearrangement links TRBV12-3 or TRBV12-4 to TRBJ2-1, with 7 nucleotides matching TRBD2. This CDR3 is built from 15 residues. After removal of 6 bases from V and 0 bases from J, the junction contained 5 bases not matched to a gene. The CDR3 DNA reads as TGTGCCAGCAGCTTCAGCGGGAACTCCTACAATGAGCAGTTCTTC. It yields the protein CASSFSGNSYNEQFF.

The chain combines TRBV5-4 with TRBJ1-5; the match to TRBD1 covers 9 bases. V gave up 4 bases and J gave up 6 bases; unmatched junction bases: 14. This CDR3 contains 17 residues. Germline lookup yields CDR1 SGHNT and CDR2 YYREEE (reference sequence). The CDR3 spells CASSEGQGAPGSQPQHF. CDR3 DNA sequence: TGTGCCAGCAGCGAGGGACAGGGTGCCCCCGGGAGTCAGCCCCAGCATTTT.

This clonotype came up many times. This chain uses TRBV4-1 with TRBJ2-1, with D uncertain. The CDR3 extends over 12 amino acids. V lost 3 bases and J lost 5, with 5 bases in between. CDR1 and CDR2 (germline): MGHRA, YSYEKL. The chain's CDR3 is CASSHNDNEQFF. The DNA for the CDR3 is TGCGCCAGCAGCCATAACGACAATGAGCAGTTCTTC.

This rearrangement joins TRBV11-1 to TRBJ2-3; 9 bases line up with TRBD2. Germline trimming cut 8 bases from V and 5 bases from J; bases unmatched to any gene: 8. The germline V gene encodes CDR1 SGHAT and CDR2 FQDESV (reference sequence). CDR3 length equals 14 residues. The DNA of the CDR3 is TGTGCCAGCGACTTAGAACTAGCGGGAGATACGCAGTATTTT. Its translation: CASDLELAGDTQYF.

The chain joins TRBV4-2 to TRBJ1-5, with 9 bases matching TRBD1. From germline, CDR1 is LGHNA and CDR2 YNFKEQ. This CDR3 spans 15 amino acids. Losses at the gene ends were 4 bases for V and 4 bases for J; bases not matched to a gene: 5. The CDR3 DNA reads as TGTGCCAGCAGCCGGGACAGGGCCCCAAATCAGCCCCAGCATTTT. Translated, it gives CASSRDRAPNQPQHF.

Worth noting for this clonotype: One end of the junction varies from germline; a read error may be responsible. The rearrangement uses TRBV7-9 and TRBJ2-3; no firm D call. The CDR3 runs to 14 residues. The germline V gene encodes CDR1 SEHNR and CDR2 FQNEAQ (reference sequence). The CDR3 sequence: CASNLVGGTDTQYF. CDR3 nucleotide sequence: TGTGCCAGCAACTTAGTGGGCGGAACAGATACGCAGTATTTT. Variable domain in full (rest from reference TRBV7-9 and TRBJ2-3): DTGVSQNPRHKITKRGQNVTFRCDPISEHNRLYWYRQTLGQGPEFLTYFQNEAQLEKSRLLSDRFSAERPKGSFSTLEIQRTEQGDSAMYLCASNLVGGTDTQYFGPGTRLTVL.

As regards this clonotype: A much bigger clone sits one base away, suggesting this may be a read error. CDR3 sequence reads: CARTRDFQETQYF. The CDR3 DNA follows: TGTGCCAGGACCCGGGACTTTCAAGAGACCCAGTACTTC. This chain uses TRBV6-1 with TRBJ2-5; D is possibly TRBD2 (6 bases). This CDR3 comprises 13 residues. The germline gives CDR1 MNHNS, CDR2 SASEGT. Trimming pared 9 bases from V and 2 bases from J, leaving 13 bases between.

J is TRBJ2-4 and V is TRBV5-1, with a weak D call TRBD1 (6 bases). Germline V gene sequence: CDR1 SGHRS, CDR2 YFSETQ. The CDR3 is 14 residues long. V was shortened by 3 bases and J by 12 bases, with 19 bases between the two germline ends. DNA for the CDR3: TGCGCCAGCAGCTCAACGACATGGACAGAGGCTCAGTACTTC. The encoded protein is CASSSTTWTEAQYF. Based on the CDR3 plus reference TRBV5-1 and TRBJ2-4, the full variable domain is KAGVTQTPRYLIKTRGQQVTLSCSPISGHRSVSWYQQTPGQGLQFLFEYFSETQRNKGNFPGRFSGRQFSNSRSEMNVSTLELGDSALYLCASSSTTWTEAQYFGAGTRLSVL.

As to this clonotype: Since the CDR3 does not end with the conserved phenylalanine or tryptophan, this likely comes from a read error. The chain carries TRBV5-1 and TRBJ2-1; D uncertain. The germline V gene has CDR1 SGHRS and CDR2 YFSETQ. The CDR3 has 14 amino acids. V was shortened by 4 bases and J by 12 bases, with 20 bases between the two germline ends. The CDR3 DNA follows: TGCGCCAGCAGCCCCACCCGGTTTAAAGTCGGGCAGTTCATC. Encoded protein: CASSPTRFKVGQFI.

This clonotype was counted only a few times. V is TRBV7-9 and J is TRBJ2-4; D is unclear. V dropped 4 bases and J dropped 6 bases, with 10 bases sitting between them. This CDR3 spans 13 amino acids. Germline V gene data show CDR1 as SEHNR and CDR2 as FQNEAQ (reference sequence). The chain's CDR3 is CASSSPSRNIQYF. Written as DNA, the CDR3 is TGTGCCAGCAGCTCCCCTTCGAGAAACATTCAGTACTTC.

J is TRBJ2-2 and V is TRBV18, with 11 bases aligning to TRBD1. J lost 8 bases, V lost 3 bases, and 8 bases had no gene match. There are 16 residues in the CDR3. CDR1 and CDR2 from the germline V gene are KGHSH and LQKENI. The CDR3 bases are TGTGCCAGCTCACCGAACGGACAGGGGGCTTCTGGGGAGCTGTTTTTT. Protein product: CASSPNGQGASGELFF.

At least ten counts were recorded for this clonotype. The chain joins TRBV5-4 to TRBJ1-5; 10 positions agree with TRBD1. CDR3 length: 13 amino acids. Germline lookup yields CDR1 SGHNT and CDR2 YYREEE (reference sequence). Trimming cost V 5 bases and J 7 bases; bases outside gene matches: 3. The CDR3 nucleotides read TGTGCCAGCAGTTGGGACAGGGGACAGCCCCAGCATTTT. This codes for CASSWDRGQPQHF.

This clonotype appeared once. One end of the junction is discordant with germline, which a read error may explain. This chain joins TRBV6-2 or TRBV6-3 and TRBJ2-5, with 8 bases identical to TRBD2. CDR1 MNHEY and CDR2 SVGEGT come from the germline V gene. The length of the CDR3 is 16 residues. The CDR3 loop reads CASGYATGGPRETQYF. As DNA, the CDR3 is TGTGCCAGCGGTTACGCTACGGGAGGGCCTCGGGAGACCCAGTACTTC.

This clonotype was counted at least ten times. The chain carries TRBV12-3 or TRBV12-4 and TRBJ1-4; D gene uncertain. V was cut by 1 base and J by 8 bases, with 11 bases left in between. The CDR3 sequence is 14 residues long. In DNA form, the CDR3 reads TGTGCCAGCAGTTTAGTTCCGATGGGCGAAAAACTGTTTTTT. Amino acids: CASSLVPMGEKLFF.

In its sample, this clonotype was seen a few times. The rearrangement joins TRBV28 to TRBJ2-6; no reliable D call. This CDR3 is built from 15 residues. Germline CDR1 reads MDHEN; CDR2 reads SYDVKM. V lost 8 bases to trimming and J lost 10 bases, with 21 bases between them. In DNA, the CDR3 is TGTGCCAGCTCAGTTTATAGGGATCCCCGAAACGTCCTGACTTTC. Translated: CASSVYRDPRNVLTF.

J is TRBJ2-7 and V is TRBV5-1, with D maybe TRBD1 (5 bases). There are 14 residues in the CDR3. V lost 4 bases and J 0 bases, leaving 11 bases between the germline ends. The germline gives CDR1 SGHRS, CDR2 YFSETQ. This CDR3 reads CASSPPGSSYEQYF. The CDR3 nucleotides read TGCGCCAGCAGCCCGCCAGGGTCCTCCTACGAGCAGTACTTC.

This clonotype was seen repeatedly, ten times or more. The genes are TRBV4-2 and TRBJ1-6; D gene uncertain. The germline CDR1 and CDR2 sequences are LGHNA and YNFKEQ. CDR3 length: 13 amino acids. V was clipped by 0 bases and J by 10 bases, with 7 bases between them. For the CDR3, the DNA is TGTGCCAGCAGCCAAGATTGGGCATCACCCCTCCACTTT. It codes for CASSQDWASPLHF.

As regards this clonotype: A clone one base away is much larger, so this may be a read error. The J gene is TRBJ2-5, the V gene TRBV7-9; the D is unclear. Germline V gene lookup returns CDR1 SEHNR and CDR2 FQNEAQ (reference sequence). CDR3 length equals 11 residues. V lost 5 bases, J lost 8 bases, and 9 bases lay in between. Here the CDR3 reads CASSHDDTQYF. CDR3 nucleotides: TGTGCCAGCAGCCACGATGACACCCAGTACTTC.

The rearrangement joins TRBV9 to TRBJ2-5; maybe TRBD1 (5 bases). Trimming shortened V by 0 bases and J by 4 bases, and 7 bases separated the two germline ends. This CDR3 is built from 13 residues. Germline CDR1 SGDLS, CDR2 YYNGEE. CDR3 nucleotides: TGTGCCAGCAGCGTAGAGCAGGGAGAGACCCAGTACTTC. It encodes CASSVEQGETQYF.

This clonotype was counted many times. A much larger clone sits a single nucleotide away, making a read error possible. This chain joins TRBV11-3 and TRBJ1-1; D gene ambiguous. CDR1 is SGHNT and CDR2 is YENEEA in the germline V gene. The CDR3 extends over 13 amino acids. V lost 0 bases, J lost 4 bases, and 6 bases lay in between. The CDR3 region has the DNA TGTGCCAGCAGCTTAGAGGTGGGCACTGAAGCTTTCTTT. It specifies CASSLEVGTEAFF.

About this clonotype: A much larger clonotype is one base distant, so this may be a read error. The CDR3 does not end in the conserved phenylalanine or tryptophan, so this is likely a read error. The V and J genes are TRBV12-3 or TRBV12-4 and TRBJ2-2; 8 positions match TRBD2. Unmatched junction bases numbered 12, after V lost 10 bases and J lost 5 bases. This CDR3 has 15 residues. DNA for the CDR3: TGTGCCATCCTATCCCGCGGGAGGCTTACCGGGGAGCTGTTTCTT. Protein sequence: CAILSRGRLTGELFL.

About this clonotype: A much larger clone differs from this one at a single base, so this may be a read error. The chain uses TRBV29-1 and TRBJ1-3; D unresolved. Per germline, CDR1 SQVTM and CDR2 ANQGSEA. The CDR3 runs 14 residues. The CDR3, as DNA: TGCAGCGTTGAAGCAACAAACTCTGGATACACCATATATTTT. It translates to CSVEATNSGYTIYF.